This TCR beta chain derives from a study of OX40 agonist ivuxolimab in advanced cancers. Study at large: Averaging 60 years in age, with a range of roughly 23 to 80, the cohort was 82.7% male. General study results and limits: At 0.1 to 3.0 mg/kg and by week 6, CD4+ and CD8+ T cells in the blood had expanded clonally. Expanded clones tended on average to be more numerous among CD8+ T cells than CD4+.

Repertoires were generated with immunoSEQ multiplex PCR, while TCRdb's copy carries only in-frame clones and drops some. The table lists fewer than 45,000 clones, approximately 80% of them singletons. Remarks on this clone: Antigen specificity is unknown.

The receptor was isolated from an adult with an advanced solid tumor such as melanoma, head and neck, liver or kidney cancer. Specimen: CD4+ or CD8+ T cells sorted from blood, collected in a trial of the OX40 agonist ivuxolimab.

DNA of the CDR3: TGCGCCAGCAGCAGCAGGTCTAGCACAGATACGCAGTATTTT. Protein sequence: CASSSRSSTDTQYF. V and J are TRBV4-1 and TRBJ2-3, with unresolved D. The CDR3 is 14 amino acids. Between the trimmed V and J ends, which lost 5 bases and 0 bases, there was a span of 9 bases. Per the germline V gene, CDR1 is MGHRA and CDR2 is YSYEKL.